These 19 T cell receptor beta chains share one sample of origin, sequenced in a study of blood T cell repertoires in COVID-19. Sequencing was performed with immunoSEQ multiplex PCR; in TCRdb, only in-frame clones are kept and a portion is missing. The table has about 400,000 clones, about 89% seen once. Sequenced: peripheral blood. The receptors were sampled from a woman aged 30 to 39 with acute or convalescent COVID-19.

This chain links TRBV11-3 with TRBJ2-1; 13 bases line up with TRBD2. CDR1 SGHNT and CDR2 YENEEA come from the germline V gene. V lost 5 bases, J lost 8 bases, and 6 bases stayed unmatched. This CDR3 is built from 15 residues. The CDR3 DNA sequence: TGTGCCAGCAGCACCGGGACTAGCGGGGCGGATGAGCAGTTCTTC. Translating gives CASSTGTSGADEQFF. Complete variable domain (other parts from reference TRBV11-3 and TRBJ2-1): EAGVVQSPRYKIIEKKQPVAFWCNPISGHNTLYWYLQNLGQGPELLIRYENEEAVDDSQLPKDRFSAERLKGVDSTLKIQPAELGDSAVYLCASSTGTSGADEQFFGPGTRLTVL.

The V gene is TRBV4-2, the J gene TRBJ2-1; 10 bases are shared with TRBD2. After removal of 1 base from V and 9 bases from J, the junction contained 18 bases not matched to a gene. This CDR3 is built from 19 residues. Per germline, CDR1 LGHNA and CDR2 YNFKEQ. The CDR3: CASSQAGKRGGLSLPEQFF. CDR3 DNA: TGTGCCAGCAGCCAAGCGGGAAAGCGGGGGGGCCTTTCTCTGCCTGAGCAGTTCTTC.

This rearrangement joins TRBV9 to TRBJ1-2, with no clear D. From germline, CDR1 is SGDLS and CDR2 YYNGEE. Trimming removed 4 bases at V and 2 bases at J, with 12 bases between. The CDR3 covers 14 residues. CDR3 in amino acids: CASSPPGSNYGYTF. The CDR3, as DNA: TGTGCCAGCAGCCCCCCGGGGTCCAACTATGGCTACACCTTC.

The J gene is TRBJ2-5, the V gene TRBV7-3; 8 positions agree with TRBD2. Unmatched junction bases numbered 7, after V lost 2 bases and J lost 5 bases. The CDR3 sequence is 15 residues long. CDR1 SGHTA and CDR2 FQGTGA come from the germline V gene. CDR3 protein: CASSLAGGQWETQYF. The CDR3 DNA reads as TGTGCCAGCAGCTTAGCGGGGGGTCAGTGGGAGACCCAGTACTTC. The full variable domain, completed using reference TRBV7-3 and TRBJ2-5, is GAGVSQTPSNKVTEKGKYVELRCDPISGHTALYWYRQSLGQGPEFLIYFQGTGAADDSGLPNDRFFAVRPEGSVSTLKIQRTERGDSAVYLCASSLAGGQWETQYFGPGTRLLVL.

The chain recombines TRBV9 with TRBJ1-1, with D possibly matching TRBD1 (5 bases). Trimming removed 4 bases from V and 3 bases from J, with 19 bases in between. Germline-derived CDR1 and CDR2 are SGDLS and YYNGEE. The CDR3 is 16 amino acids. The DNA for the CDR3 is TGTGCCAGCAGCTCTCCCCTAGGACATAGGGACACTGAAGCTTTCTTT. It is translated as CASSSPLGHRDTEAFF. The full variable domain, rest sourced from reference TRBV9 and TRBJ1-1, is DSGVTQTPKHLITATGQRVTLRCSPRSGDLSVYWYQQSLDQGLQFLIQYYNGEERAKGNILERFSAQQFPDLHSELNLSSLELGDSALYFCASSSPLGHRDTEAFFGQGTRLTVV.

The J gene is TRBJ2-3, the V gene TRBV10-3; D ambiguous. CDR3 length: 14 amino acids. V was cut by 4 bases and J by 0 bases, with 8 bases left in between. Germline V gives CDR1 ENHRY, CDR2 SYGVKD. The CDR3 protein is CAISVQISTDTQYF. The DNA for the CDR3 is TGTGCCATCAGTGTACAAATAAGCACAGATACGCAGTATTTT.

This clone was seen a single time. The rearrangement uses TRBV2 and TRBJ1-4; D is unclear. V lost 3 bases, J lost 0 bases, and 8 bases lay in between. CDR1 and CDR2 (germline): SNHLY, FYNNEI. This CDR3 spans 15 amino acids. The CDR3, as DNA: TGTGCCAGCAGTGATGAGGGAGCAACTAATGAAAAACTGTTTTTT. This encodes CASSDEGATNEKLFF.

This clone was seen once. The J gene is TRBJ2-7, the V gene TRBV4-1, with 12 bases identical to TRBD1. The CDR3 is made up of 15 amino acids. Germline CDR1 and CDR2: MGHRA and YSYEKL. V dropped 3 bases and J dropped 3; count of bases not matched to a gene: 3. The CDR3 coding sequence is TGCGCCAGCAGCCATGGGACAGGGGGCTACTACGAGCAGTACTTC. As protein: CASSHGTGGYYEQYF.

The rearrangement links TRBV28 to TRBJ2-3; D is unclear. The germline V gene has CDR1 MDHEN and CDR2 SYDVKM. The V end lost 2 bases, the J end lost 2 bases, and 5 bases lay between the germline ends. The CDR3 sequence is 13 residues long. CDR3 DNA: TGTGCCAGCAGTTTAGGAGCCACAGATACGCAGTATTTT. It specifies CASSLGATDTQYF. Looking up the rest from reference TRBV28 and TRBJ2-3 gives the full variable domain: DVKVTQSSRYLVKRTGEKVFLECVQDMDHENMFWYRQDPGLGLRLIYFSYDVKMKEKGDIPEGYSVSREKKERFSLILESASTNQTSMYLCASSLGATDTQYFGPGTRLTVL.

This clone was counted a single time. As DNA, the CDR3 is TGTGCCAGCAGCCCATCCACCGGGAAAGCCTACGAGCAGTACTTC. Its translation: CASSPSTGKAYEQYF. The V and J genes are TRBV6-5 and TRBJ2-7; D may be TRBD2 (5 bases). The CDR3 sequence is 15 residues long. Trimming pared 6 bases from V and 2 bases from J, leaving 17 bases between. The germline V gene encodes CDR1 MNHEY and CDR2 SVGAGI.

This rearrangement joins TRBV30 to TRBJ1-3; a possible D gene is TRBD1 (6 bases). The germline gives CDR1 GTSNPN, CDR2 SVGIG (reference sequence). The length of the CDR3 is 14 residues. Trimming took 0 bases from V and 8 from J, leaving 14 bases between them. Here the CDR3 reads CAWSVPGVGYTIYF. Written as DNA, the CDR3 is TGTGCCTGGAGTGTACCAGGGGTCGGGTACACCATATATTTT.

This chain links TRBV27 with TRBJ2-1; the D is unclear. V gave up 0 bases and J gave up 5 bases, with 5 bases separating them. Germline lookup yields CDR1 MNHEY and CDR2 SMNVEV (reference sequence). The CDR3 length is 13 residues. As DNA, the CDR3 is TGTGCCAGCAGTTTATCGGCCGACAATGAGCAGTTCTTC. This encodes CASSLSADNEQFF.

This clone occurred once. The chain uses TRBV2 and TRBJ2-7; the D gene is possibly TRBD1 (5 bases). Trimming left V 10 bases short and J 6 bases short, with 10 bases between. The CDR3 runs to 10 residues. Per the germline V gene, CDR1 is SNHLY and CDR2 is FYNNEI. For the CDR3, the DNA is TGTGCCACCTCAGGGCTCGAGCAGTACTTC. It yields the protein CATSGLEQYF.

This clone was seen once. The chain couples TRBV4-1 to TRBJ2-7, with D unresolved. Trimming took off 1 base at V and 2 bases at J, with 18 bases between the two ends. Germline loops: CDR1 MGHRA, CDR2 YSYEKL. The CDR3 covers 17 residues. The CDR3 nucleotides read TGCGCCAGCAGCCAAGGGGCACCGGCAGCATTCGCCTACGAGCAGTACTTC. Its translation: CASSQGAPAAFAYEQYF.

The V gene is TRBV7-8, the J gene TRBJ2-3; 12 bases fit TRBD2. The CDR3 loop spans 16 amino acids. Germline V CDR1 and CDR2: SGHVS, FQNEAQ. The V and J ends lost 7 bases and 4 bases, in that order; junction bases with no gene match: 9. The CDR3 sequence is CASTQGGLAGPDTQYF. CDR3 nucleotides: TGTGCCAGCACCCAAGGCGGACTAGCGGGACCAGATACGCAGTATTTT. The full variable domain, with the rest looked up from reference TRBV7-8 and TRBJ2-3, is GAGVSQSPRYKVAKRGQDVALRCDPISGHVSLFWYQQALGQGPEFLTYFQNEAQLDKSGLPSDRFFAERPEGSVSTLKIQRTQQEDSAVYLCASTQGGLAGPDTQYFGPGTRLTVL.

The chain uses TRBV6-5 and TRBJ1-2; maybe TRBD1 (5 bases). The CDR3 runs 12 residues. The germline CDR1 and CDR2 sequences are MNHEY and SVGAGI. V was shortened by 6 bases and J by 3 bases, with 8 bases between the two germline ends. The CDR3 reads CASSDSYYGYTF. CDR3 DNA sequence: TGTGCCAGCAGCGACAGCTACTATGGCTACACCTTC.

This clone appeared a single time. This chain uses TRBV6-6 with TRBJ2-1; TRBD1 might be the D (5 bases). This CDR3 comprises 15 residues. V gave up 6 bases and J gave up 0 bases, with 12 bases separating them. From germline, CDR1 is MNHNY and CDR2 SVGAGI (reference sequence). In nucleotides, the CDR3 is TGTGCCAGCAGCCGACCAGGGTCCTCCTACAATGAGCAGTTCTTC. Translated: CASSRPGSSYNEQFF.

The chain joins TRBV19 to TRBJ2-5, with 8 bases fitting TRBD1. The CDR3 is made up of 15 amino acids. V shed 8 bases and J 6 bases; nucleotides not matched to a gene: 14. The germline V gene has CDR1 LNHDA and CDR2 SQIVND (reference sequence). CDR3 nucleotide sequence: TGTGCCAGTCAAACTCAGGGGGCGGATATGAAGACCCAGTACTTC. Translated: CASQTQGADMKTQYF.

The chain couples TRBV24-1 to TRBJ1-2; D is undetermined. The germline gives CDR1 KGHDR, CDR2 SFDVKD. V was clipped by 4 bases and J by 3 bases, with 8 bases between them. The CDR3 consists of 13 residues. This CDR3 is CATSEVGDYGYTF. CDR3 DNA: TGTGCCACCAGTGAGGTAGGAGACTATGGCTACACCTTC.